Each of the 4 T cell receptor beta chains below was sequenced from the same sample in a study of OX40 agonist ivuxolimab in advanced cancers. This table comes from immunoSEQ multiplex PCR, and its TCRdb copy is limited to in-frame clones, with some not included. The data contain 60,000 to 95,000 clones, roughly nine tenths of them singletons. The starting material was CD4+ or CD8+ T cells sorted from blood, obtained in a trial of the OX40 agonist ivuxolimab. The receptors stem from an adult with an advanced solid tumor such as melanoma, head and neck, liver or kidney cancer.

The chain links TRBV18 to TRBJ1-2; 7 positions agree with TRBD1. V gave up 7 bases and J gave up 4 bases; unmatched junction bases: 9. Germline loops: CDR1 KGHSH, CDR2 LQKENI. There are 14 residues in the CDR3. CDR3 nucleotide sequence: TGTGCCAGCTTAAACGACAGGGAGGCCTATGGCTACACCTTC. It translates to CASLNDREAYGYTF.

The chain joins TRBV7-2 to TRBJ1-3; D remains unclear. The ends were cut back, 5 bases at V and 3 bases at J, with 8 bases in the middle. The germline V gene has CDR1 SGHTA and CDR2 FQGNSA. This CDR3 has 13 amino acids. Here the CDR3 reads CASSPTDGNTIYF. The CDR3 nucleotides read TGTGCCAGCAGCCCTACGGATGGAAACACCATATATTTT.

This chain uses TRBV7-2 with TRBJ1-4, with D uncertain. V lost 3 bases, J lost 2 bases, and 7 bases lay in between. The CDR3 length is 14 residues. Germline V lookup: CDR1 SGHTA, CDR2 FQGNSA. CDR3 nucleotide sequence: TGTGCCAGCAGCTTCAGTGCGACTAATGAAAAACTGTTTTTT. It specifies CASSFSATNEKLFF.

The CDR3 sequence is CAIREQGVSSYEQYF. The DNA of the CDR3 is TGTGCCATCAGAGAACAGGGGGTCAGCTCCTACGAGCAGTACTTC. V is TRBV10-3 and J is TRBJ2-5; 8 nucleotides match TRBD1. The DNA end lines up better with TRBJ2-7; the J call may be wrong. This CDR3 is 15 amino acids long. The germline gives CDR1 ENHRY, CDR2 SYGVKD.